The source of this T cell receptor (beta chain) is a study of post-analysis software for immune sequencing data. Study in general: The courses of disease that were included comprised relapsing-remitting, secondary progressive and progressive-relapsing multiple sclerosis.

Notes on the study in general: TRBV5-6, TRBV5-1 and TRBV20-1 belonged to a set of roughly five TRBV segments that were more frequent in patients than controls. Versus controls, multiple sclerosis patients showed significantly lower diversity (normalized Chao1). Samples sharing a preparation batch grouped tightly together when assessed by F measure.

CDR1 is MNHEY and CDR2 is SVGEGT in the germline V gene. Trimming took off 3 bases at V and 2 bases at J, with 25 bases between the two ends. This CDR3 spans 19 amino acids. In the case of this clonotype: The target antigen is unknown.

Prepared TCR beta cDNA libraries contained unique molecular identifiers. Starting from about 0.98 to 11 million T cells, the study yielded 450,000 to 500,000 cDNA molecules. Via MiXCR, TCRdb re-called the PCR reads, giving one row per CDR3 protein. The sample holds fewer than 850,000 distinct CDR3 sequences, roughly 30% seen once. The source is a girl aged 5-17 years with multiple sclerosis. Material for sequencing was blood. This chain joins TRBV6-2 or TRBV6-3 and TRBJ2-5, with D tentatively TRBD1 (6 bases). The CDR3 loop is CASSYQPDPGQKSQETQYF. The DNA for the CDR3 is TGTGCCAGCAGTTATCAACCCGACCCCGGACAGAAGAGTCAAGAGACCCAGTACTTC.